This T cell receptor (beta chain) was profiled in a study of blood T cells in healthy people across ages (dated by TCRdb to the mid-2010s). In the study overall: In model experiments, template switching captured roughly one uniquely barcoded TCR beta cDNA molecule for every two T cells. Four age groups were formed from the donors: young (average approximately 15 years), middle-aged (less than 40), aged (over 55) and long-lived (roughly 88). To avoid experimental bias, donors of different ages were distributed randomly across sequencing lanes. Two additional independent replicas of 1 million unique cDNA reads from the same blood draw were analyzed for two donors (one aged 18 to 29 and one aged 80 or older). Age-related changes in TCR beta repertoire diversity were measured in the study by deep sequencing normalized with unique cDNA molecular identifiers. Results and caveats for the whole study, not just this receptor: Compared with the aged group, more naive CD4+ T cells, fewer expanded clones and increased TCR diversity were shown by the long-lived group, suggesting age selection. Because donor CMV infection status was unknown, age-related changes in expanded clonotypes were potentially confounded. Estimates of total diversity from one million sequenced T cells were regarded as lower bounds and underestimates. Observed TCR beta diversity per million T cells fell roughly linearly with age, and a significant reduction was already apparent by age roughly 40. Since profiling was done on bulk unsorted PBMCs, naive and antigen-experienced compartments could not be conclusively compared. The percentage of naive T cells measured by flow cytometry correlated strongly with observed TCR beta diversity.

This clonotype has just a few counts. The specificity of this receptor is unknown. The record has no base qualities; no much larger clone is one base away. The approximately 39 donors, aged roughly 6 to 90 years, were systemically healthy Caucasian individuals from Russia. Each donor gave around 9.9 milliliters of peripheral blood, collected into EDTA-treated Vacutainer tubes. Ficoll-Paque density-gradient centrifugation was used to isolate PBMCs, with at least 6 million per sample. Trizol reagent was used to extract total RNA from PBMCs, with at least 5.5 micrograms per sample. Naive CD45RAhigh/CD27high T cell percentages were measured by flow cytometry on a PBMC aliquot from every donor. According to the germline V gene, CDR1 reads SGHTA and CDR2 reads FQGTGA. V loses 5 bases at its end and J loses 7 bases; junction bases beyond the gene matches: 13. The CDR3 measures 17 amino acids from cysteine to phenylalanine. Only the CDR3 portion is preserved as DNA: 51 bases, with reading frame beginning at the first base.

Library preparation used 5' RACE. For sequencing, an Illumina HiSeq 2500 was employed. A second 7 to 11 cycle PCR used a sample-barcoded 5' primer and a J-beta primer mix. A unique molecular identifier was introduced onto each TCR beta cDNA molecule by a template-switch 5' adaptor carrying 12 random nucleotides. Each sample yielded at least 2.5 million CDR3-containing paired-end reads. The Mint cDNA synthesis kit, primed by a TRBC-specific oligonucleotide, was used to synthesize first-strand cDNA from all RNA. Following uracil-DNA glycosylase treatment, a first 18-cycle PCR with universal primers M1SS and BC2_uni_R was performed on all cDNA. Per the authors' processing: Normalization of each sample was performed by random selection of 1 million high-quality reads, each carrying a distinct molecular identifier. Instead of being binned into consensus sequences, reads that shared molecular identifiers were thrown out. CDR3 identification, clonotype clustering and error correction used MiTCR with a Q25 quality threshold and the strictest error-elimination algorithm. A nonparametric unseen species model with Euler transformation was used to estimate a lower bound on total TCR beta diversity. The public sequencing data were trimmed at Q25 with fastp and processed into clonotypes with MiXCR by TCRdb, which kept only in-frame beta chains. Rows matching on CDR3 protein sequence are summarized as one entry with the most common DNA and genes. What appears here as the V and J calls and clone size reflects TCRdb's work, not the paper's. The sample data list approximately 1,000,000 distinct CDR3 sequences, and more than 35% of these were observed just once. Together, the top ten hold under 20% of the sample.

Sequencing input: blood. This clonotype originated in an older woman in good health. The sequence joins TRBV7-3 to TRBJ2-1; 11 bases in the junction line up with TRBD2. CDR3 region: CASSQSGGSGGENEQFF. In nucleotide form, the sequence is TGTGCCAGCAGCCAATCCGGGGGTAGCGGGGGGGAGAATGAGCAGTTCTTC.